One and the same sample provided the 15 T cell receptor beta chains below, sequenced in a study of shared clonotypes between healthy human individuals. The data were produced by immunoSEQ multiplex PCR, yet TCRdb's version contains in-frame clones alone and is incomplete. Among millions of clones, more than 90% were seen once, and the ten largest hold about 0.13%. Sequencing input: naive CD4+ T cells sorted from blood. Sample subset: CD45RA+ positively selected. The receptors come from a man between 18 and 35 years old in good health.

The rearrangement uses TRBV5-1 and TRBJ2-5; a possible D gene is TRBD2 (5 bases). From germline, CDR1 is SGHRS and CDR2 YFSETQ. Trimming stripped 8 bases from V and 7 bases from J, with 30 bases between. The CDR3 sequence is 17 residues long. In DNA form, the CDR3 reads TGCGCCAGGAACCCCACAAGAGTGGAGCGGTTGTCGCGGACCCAGTACTTC. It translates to CARNPTRVERLSRTQYF. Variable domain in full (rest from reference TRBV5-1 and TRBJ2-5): KAGVTQTPRYLIKTRGQQVTLSCSPISGHRSVSWYQQTPGQGLQFLFEYFSETQRNKGNFPGRFSGRQFSNSRSEMNVSTLELGDSALYLCARNPTRVERLSRTQYFGPGTRLLVL.

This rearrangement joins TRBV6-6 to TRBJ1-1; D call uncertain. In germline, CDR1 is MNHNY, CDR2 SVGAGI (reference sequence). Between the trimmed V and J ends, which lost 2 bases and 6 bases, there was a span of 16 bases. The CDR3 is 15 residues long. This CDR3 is CASSYDKNGVAEAFF. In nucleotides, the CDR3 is TGTGCCAGCAGTTACGACAAAAACGGGGTGGCTGAAGCTTTCTTT.

Here the CDR3 reads CAWSARLSGANVLTF. The CDR3, as DNA: TGTGCCTGGAGTGCCCGACTCTCTGGGGCCAACGTCCTGACTTTC. This chain links TRBV30 with TRBJ2-6; D is unresolved. The CDR3 contains 15 residues. In germline, CDR1 is GTSNPN, CDR2 SVGIG (reference sequence). Trimming left V 1 base short and J 0 bases short, with 7 bases between.

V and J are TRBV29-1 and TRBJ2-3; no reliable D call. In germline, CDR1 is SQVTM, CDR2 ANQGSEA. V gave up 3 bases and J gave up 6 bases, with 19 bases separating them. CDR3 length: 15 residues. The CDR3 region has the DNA TGCAGCGTTGAGCCGTCCCTCCCCAGCCCGGATACGCAGTATTTT. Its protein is CSVEPSLPSPDTQYF.

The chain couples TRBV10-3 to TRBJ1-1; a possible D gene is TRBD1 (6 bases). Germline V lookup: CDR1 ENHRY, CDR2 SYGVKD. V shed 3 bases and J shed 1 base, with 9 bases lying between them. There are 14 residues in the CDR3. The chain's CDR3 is CAISDGQKNTEAFF. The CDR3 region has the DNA TGTGCCATCAGTGATGGACAGAAGAACACTGAAGCTTTCTTT.

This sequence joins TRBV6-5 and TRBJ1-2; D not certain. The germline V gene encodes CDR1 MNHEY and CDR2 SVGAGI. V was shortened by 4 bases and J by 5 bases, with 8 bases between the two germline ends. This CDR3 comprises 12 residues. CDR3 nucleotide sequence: TGTGCCAGCAGTTTCGCTTATTATGGCTACACCTTC. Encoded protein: CASSFAYYGYTF.

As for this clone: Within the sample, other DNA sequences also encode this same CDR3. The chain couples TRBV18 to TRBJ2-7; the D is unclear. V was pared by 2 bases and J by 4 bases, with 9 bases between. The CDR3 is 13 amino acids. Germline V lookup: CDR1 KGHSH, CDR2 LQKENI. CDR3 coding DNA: TGTGCCAGCTCACCAGCCTCCGGGTACGAGCAGTACTTC. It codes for CASSPASGYEQYF. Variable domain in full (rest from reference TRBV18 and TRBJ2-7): NAGVMQNPRHLVRRRGQEARLRCSPMKGHSHVYWYRQLPEEGLKFMVYLQKENIIDESGMPKERFSAEFPKEGPSILRIQQVVRGDSAAYFCASSPASGYEQYFGPGTRLTVT.

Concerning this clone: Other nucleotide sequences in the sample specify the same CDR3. The CDR3 reads CASSQDRAAYNEQFF. In DNA, the CDR3 is TGCGCCAGCAGCCAAGATCGAGCGGCGTACAATGAGCAGTTCTTC. This rearrangement joins TRBV4-3 to TRBJ2-1; perhaps TRBD2 as D (5 bases). This CDR3 contains 15 residues. With 0 bases removed from V and 4 bases from J, the gap between germline ends came to 10 bases. The germline gives CDR1 LGHNA, CDR2 YSLEER.

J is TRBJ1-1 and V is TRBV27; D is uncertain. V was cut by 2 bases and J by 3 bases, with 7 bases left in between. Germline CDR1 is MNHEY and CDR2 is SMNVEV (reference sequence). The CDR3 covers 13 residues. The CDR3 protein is CASSLRYDTEAFF. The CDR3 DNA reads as TGTGCCAGCAGTTTACGTTACGACACTGAAGCTTTCTTT.

The CDR3 region has the DNA TGTGCCTGGACCCGACAGGATTCACCCCTCCACTTT. Translating it yields CAWTRQDSPLHF. The rearrangement links TRBV30 to TRBJ1-6; TRBD1 might be the D (6 bases). Germline V CDR1 and CDR2: GTSNPN, SVGIG (reference sequence). V was trimmed by 4 bases and J by 8 bases, leaving 9 bases between them. The CDR3 runs to 12 residues.

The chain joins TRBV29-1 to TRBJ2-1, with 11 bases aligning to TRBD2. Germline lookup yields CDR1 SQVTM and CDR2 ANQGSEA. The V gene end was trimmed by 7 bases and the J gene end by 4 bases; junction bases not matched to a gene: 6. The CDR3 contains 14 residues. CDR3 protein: CSATTSGVYNEQFF. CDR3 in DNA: TGCAGCGCGACGACTAGCGGGGTTTACAATGAGCAGTTCTTC.

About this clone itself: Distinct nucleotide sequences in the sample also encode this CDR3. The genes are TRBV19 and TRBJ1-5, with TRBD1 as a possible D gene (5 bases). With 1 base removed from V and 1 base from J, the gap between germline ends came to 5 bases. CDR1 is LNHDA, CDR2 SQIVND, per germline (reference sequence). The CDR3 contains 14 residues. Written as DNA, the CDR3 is TGTGCCAGTAGTATAGGGGGCAGCAATCAGCCCCAGCATTTT. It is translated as CASSIGGSNQPQHF.

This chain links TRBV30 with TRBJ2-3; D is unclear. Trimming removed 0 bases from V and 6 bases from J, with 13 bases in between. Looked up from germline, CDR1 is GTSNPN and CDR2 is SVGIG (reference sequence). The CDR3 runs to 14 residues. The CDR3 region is CAWSVHTLDDTQYF. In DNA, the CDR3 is TGTGCCTGGAGTGTACACACTCTAGACGATACGCAGTATTTT.

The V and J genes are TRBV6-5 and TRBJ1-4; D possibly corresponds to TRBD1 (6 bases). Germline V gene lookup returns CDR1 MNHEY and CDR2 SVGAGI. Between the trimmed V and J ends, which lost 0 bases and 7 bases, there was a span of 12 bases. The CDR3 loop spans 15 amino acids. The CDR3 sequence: CASSYSGAGSEKLFF. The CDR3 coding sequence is TGTGCCAGCAGTTACTCGGGGGCTGGGAGTGAAAAACTGTTTTTT.

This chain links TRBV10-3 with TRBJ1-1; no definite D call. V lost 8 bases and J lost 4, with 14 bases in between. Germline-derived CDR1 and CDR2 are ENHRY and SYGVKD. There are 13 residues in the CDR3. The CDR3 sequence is CAIGEGFSTEAFF. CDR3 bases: TGTGCCATCGGCGAGGGTTTCAGCACTGAAGCTTTCTTT.